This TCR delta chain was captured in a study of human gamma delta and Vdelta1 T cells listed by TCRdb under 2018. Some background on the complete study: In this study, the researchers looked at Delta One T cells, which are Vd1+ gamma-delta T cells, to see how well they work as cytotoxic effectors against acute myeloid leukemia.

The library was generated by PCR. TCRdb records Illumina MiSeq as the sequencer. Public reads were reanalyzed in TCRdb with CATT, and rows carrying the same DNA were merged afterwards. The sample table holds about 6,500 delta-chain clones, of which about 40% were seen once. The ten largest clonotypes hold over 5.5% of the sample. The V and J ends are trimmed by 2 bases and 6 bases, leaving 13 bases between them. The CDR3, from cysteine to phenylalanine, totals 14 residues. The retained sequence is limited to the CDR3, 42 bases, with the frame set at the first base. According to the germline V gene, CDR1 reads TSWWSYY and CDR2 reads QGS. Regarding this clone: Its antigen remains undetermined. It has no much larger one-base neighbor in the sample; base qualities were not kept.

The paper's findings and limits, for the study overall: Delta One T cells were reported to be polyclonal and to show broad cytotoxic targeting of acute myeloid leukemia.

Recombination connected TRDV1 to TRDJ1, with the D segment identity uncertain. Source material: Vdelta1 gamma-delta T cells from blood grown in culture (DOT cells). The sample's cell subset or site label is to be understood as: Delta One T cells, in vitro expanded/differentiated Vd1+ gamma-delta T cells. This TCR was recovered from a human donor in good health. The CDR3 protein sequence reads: CALGEAPAPHKLIF. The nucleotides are TGTGCTCTTGGGGAAGCCCCGGCCCCCCATAAACTCATCTTT.